This T cell receptor beta chain was sequenced in a study of T cells in Graves' hyperthyroidism and ophthalmopathy. The wider study: Peripheral blood was collected at initial diagnosis, before any treatment.

Ten or more counts support this clonotype. Looked up from germline, CDR1 is MNHEY and CDR2 is SVGEGT. This CDR3 has 14 amino acids. The J segment lost 7 bases and the V segment lost 0 bases, leaving 2 bases of the junction unmatched. Amplified regions were TCR beta CDR3 sequences from RNA transcripts. TCR CDR3 regions were first amplified by RT-PCR with HTBI primers. TCRdb re-derived calls from the multiplex PCR reads in MiXCR, one entry per CDR3 protein. The sample includes around 300,000 distinct CDR3 sequences, approximately 14% of them seen just once. This chain connects TRBV6-2 or TRBV6-3 to TRBJ1-3; TRBD1 matches 8 bases. The TCR sequence derives from a middle-aged woman with Graves' hyperthyroidism. Sequencing input: blood. The chain's CDR3 is CASSYSRQGNTIYF. As DNA, the CDR3 is TGTGCCAGCAGTTACTCAAGACAGGGGAACACCATATATTTT.